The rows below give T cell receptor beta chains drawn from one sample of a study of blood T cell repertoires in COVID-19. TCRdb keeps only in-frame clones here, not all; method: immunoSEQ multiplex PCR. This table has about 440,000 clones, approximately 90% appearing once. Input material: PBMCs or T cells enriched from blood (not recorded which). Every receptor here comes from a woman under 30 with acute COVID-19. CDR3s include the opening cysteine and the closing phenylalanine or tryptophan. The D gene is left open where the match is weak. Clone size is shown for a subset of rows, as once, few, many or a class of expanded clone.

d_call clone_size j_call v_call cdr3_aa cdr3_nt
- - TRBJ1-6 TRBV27 CASRLPKFESPLHF TGTGCCAGCCGTTTACCTAAGTTCGAATCACCCCTCCACTTT
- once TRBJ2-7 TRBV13 CASSLVSSYEQYF TGTGCCAGCAGCTTAGTTAGCAGCTACGAGCAGTACTTC
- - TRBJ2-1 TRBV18 CASSPDIYNEQFF TGTGCCAGCTCTCCGGACATTTACAATGAGCAGTTCTTC
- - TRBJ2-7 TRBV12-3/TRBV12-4 CASSPWLREQYF TGTGCCAGCAGTCCCTGGCTGAGGGAGCAGTACTTC
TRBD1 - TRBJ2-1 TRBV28 CASSSGQGRNEQFF TGTGCCAGCAGTTCCGGACAGGGGCGCAATGAGCAGTTCTTC
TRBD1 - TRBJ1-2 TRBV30 CAWSFSDRGLSYNYGYTF TGTGCCTGGAGTTTTTCAGACAGGGGGCTGTCTTACAACTATGGCTACACCTTC
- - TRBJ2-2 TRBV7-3 CASSRRDGELFF TGTGCCAGCAGCCGCAGGGACGGGGAGCTGTTTTTT
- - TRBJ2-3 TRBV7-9 CASSLGRSLGTDTQYF TGTGCCAGCAGCTTAGGTCGGAGCTTGGGCACAGATACGCAGTATTTT
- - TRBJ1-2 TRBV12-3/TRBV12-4 CASSFQGFYGYTF TGTGCCAGCAGTTTTCAGGGATTCTATGGCTACACCTTC
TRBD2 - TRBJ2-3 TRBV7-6 CASSPLAGGSDTQYF TGTGCCAGCAGCCCACTAGCGGGAGGATCCGATACGCAGTATTTT
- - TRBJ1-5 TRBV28 CASSLGGSLGQPQHF TGTGCCAGCAGTTTGGGGGGGTCGCTTGGTCAGCCCCAGCATTTT
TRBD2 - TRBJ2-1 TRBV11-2 CASRDPGLADNEQFF TGTGCCAGCAGAGACCCGGGACTAGCGGACAATGAGCAGTTCTTC
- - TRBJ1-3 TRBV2 CASSSLHSGNTIYF TGTGCCAGCAGTAGCCTGCACTCTGGAAACACCATATATTTT
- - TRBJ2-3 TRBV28 CASRALITDTQYF TGTGCCAGCAGGGCCCTTATTACAGATACGCAGTATTTT
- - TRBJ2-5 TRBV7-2 CASSLDSPGDGETQYF TGTGCCAGCAGCTTAGATAGTCCGGGAGATGGCGAGACCCAGTACTTC
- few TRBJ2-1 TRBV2 CASSEMSGLGVISYNEQFF TGTGCCAGCAGTGAAATGTCGGGACTGGGGGTCATATCCTACAATGAGCAGTTCTTC
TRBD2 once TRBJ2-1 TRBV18 CASSPASGGPDNEQFF TGTGCCAGCTCACCGGCTAGCGGGGGGCCTGACAATGAGCAGTTCTTC
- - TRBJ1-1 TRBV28 CASLIPHPGTEAFF TGTGCCAGCCTCATTCCTCATCCGGGCACTGAAGCTTTCTTT
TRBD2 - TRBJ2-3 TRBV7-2 CASSSKTSGGRNTQYF TGTGCCAGCAGCTCCAAGACTAGCGGGGGGAGAAATACGCAGTATTTT
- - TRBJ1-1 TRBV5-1 CASSPSTGAANTEAFF TGCGCCAGCAGCCCGTCGACAGGAGCCGCGAACACTGAAGCTTTCTTT
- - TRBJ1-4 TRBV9 CASSDGAATNEKLFF TGTGCCAGCAGCGATGGGGCCGCAACTAATGAAAAACTGTTTTTT
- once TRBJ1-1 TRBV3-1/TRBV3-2 CASSQGAGDINTEAFF TGTGCCAGCAGCCAAGGGGCAGGGGACATAAACACTGAAGCTTTCTTT
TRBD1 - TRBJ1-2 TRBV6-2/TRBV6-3 CASSMRTGYGYTF TGTGCCAGCAGTATGAGGACAGGCTATGGCTACACCTTC
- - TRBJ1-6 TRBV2 CASSIAELTNSPLHF TGTGCCAGCAGTATTGCGGAACTGACTAATTCACCCCTCCACTTT
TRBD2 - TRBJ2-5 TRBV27 CASSLPGLAGMETQYF TGTGCCAGCAGTTTACCGGGACTAGCGGGGATGGAGACCCAGTACTTC
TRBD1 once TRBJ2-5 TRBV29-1 CSVLWTGVGETQYF TGCAGCGTGCTATGGACAGGGGTAGGGGAGACCCAGTACTTC
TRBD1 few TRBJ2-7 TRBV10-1 CASSQTGGEQYF TGCGCCAGCAGTCAGACAGGGGGCGAGCAGTACTTC
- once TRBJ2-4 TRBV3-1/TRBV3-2 CASSQQTGTKNIQYF TGTGCCAGCAGCCAACAAACAGGGACCAAAAACATTCAGTACTTC
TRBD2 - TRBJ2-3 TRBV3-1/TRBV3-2 CASSQGSGLAGTDTQYF TGTGCCAGCAGCCAAGGGTCGGGACTAGCGGGTACAGATACGCAGTATTTT
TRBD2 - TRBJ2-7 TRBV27 CASSSGLAPYEQYF TGTGCCAGCAGTTCAGGACTAGCGCCCTACGAGCAGTACTTC
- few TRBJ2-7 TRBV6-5 CASSYTQGGSTYEQYF TGTGCCAGCAGTTACACCCAAGGGGGTTCAACCTACGAGCAGTACTTC
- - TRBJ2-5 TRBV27 CASKADRTGETQYF TGTGCCAGCAAAGCCGACAGGACGGGGGAGACCCAGTACTTC
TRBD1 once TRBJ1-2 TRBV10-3 CAISESTGGVYGYTF TGTGCCATCAGTGAGTCGACAGGGGGAGTCTATGGCTACACCTTC
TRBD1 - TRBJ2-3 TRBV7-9 CASSLGGQGKTDTQYF TGTGCCAGCAGCTTAGGAGGACAGGGGAAGACAGATACGCAGTATTTT
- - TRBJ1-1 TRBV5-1 CASSSRIPNPNTEAFF TGCGCCAGCAGCTCCAGGATCCCTAACCCGAACACTGAAGCTTTCTTT
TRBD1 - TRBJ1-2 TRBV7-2 CASSLAGQGNYGYTF TGTGCCAGCAGCTTAGCCGGACAGGGGAACTATGGCTACACCTTC
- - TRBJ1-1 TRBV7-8 CASSPSTGLNTEAFF TGTGCCAGCAGCCCCAGTACAGGTTTGAACACTGAAGCTTTCTTT
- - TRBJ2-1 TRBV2 CASSERVSRFDEQFF TGTGCCAGCAGTGAGCGGGTCAGTAGGTTCGATGAGCAGTTCTTC
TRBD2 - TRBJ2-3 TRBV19 CASSILAGGADTQYF TGTGCCAGTAGTATCCTAGCGGGGGGTGCAGATACGCAGTATTTT
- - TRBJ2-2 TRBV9 CASSVHYSNTGELFF TGTGCCAGCAGCGTCCACTACTCGAACACCGGGGAGCTGTTTTTT
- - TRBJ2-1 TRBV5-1 CASSSRGDNEQFF TGCGCCAGCAGTTCCCGCGGGGACAATGAGCAGTTCTTC
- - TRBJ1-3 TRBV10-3 CAISAQDLSGNTIYF TGTGCCATCAGCGCTCAGGATCTCTCTGGAAACACCATATATTTT
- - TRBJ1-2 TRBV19 CASSIDGAGLYVVGYTF TGTGCCAGTAGTATAGATGGCGCAGGGCTCTATGTTGTTGGCTACACCTTC
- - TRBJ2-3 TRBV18 CASSPRSGATTDTQYF TGTGCCAGCTCACCTCGGTCAGGGGCCACCACAGATACGCAGTATTTT
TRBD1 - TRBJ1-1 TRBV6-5 CASSLRTGGKTEAFF TGTGCCAGCAGTCTACGGACAGGGGGAAAAACTGAAGCTTTCTTT